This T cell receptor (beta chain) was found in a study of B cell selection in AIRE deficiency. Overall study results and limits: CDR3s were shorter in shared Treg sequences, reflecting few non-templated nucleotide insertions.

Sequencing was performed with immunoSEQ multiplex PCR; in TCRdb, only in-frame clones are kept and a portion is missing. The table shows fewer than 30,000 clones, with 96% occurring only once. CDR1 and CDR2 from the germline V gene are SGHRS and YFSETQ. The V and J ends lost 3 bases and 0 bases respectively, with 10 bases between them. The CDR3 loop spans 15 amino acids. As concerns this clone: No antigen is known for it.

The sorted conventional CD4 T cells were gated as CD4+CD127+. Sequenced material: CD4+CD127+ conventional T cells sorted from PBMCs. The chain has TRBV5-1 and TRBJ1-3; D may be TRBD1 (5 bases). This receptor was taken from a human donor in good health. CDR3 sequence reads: CASSYSGISGNTIYF. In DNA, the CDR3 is TGCGCCAGCAGCTACTCAGGGATCTCTGGAAACACCATATATTTT.